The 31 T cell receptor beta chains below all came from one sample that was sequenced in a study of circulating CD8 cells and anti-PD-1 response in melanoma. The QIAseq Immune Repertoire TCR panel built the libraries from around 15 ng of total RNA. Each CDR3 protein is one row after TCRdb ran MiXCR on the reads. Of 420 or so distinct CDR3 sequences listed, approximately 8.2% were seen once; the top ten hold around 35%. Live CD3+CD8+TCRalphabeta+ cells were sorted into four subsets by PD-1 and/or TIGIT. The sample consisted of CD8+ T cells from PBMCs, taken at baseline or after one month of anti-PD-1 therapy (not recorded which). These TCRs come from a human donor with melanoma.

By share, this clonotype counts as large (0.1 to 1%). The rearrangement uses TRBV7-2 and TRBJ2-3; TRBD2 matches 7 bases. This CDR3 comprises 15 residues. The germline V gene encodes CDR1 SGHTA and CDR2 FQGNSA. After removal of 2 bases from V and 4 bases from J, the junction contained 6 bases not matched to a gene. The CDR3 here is CASSLLGGVPDTQYF. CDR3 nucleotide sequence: TGTGCCAGCAGCTTATTGGGGGGGGTGCCAGATACGCAGTATTTT.

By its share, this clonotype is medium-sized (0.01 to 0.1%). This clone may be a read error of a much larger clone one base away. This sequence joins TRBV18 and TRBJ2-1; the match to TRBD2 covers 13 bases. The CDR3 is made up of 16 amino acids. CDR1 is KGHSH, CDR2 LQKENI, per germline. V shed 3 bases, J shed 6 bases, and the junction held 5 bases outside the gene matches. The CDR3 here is CASSPELAGGGNEQFF. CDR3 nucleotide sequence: TGTGCCAGCTCACCGGAACTAGCGGGAGGGGGCAATGAGCAGTTCTTC.

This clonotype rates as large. CDR3 nucleotides: TGTGCCAGCATTCTGCCCCCACGAAACACCATATATTTT. Its translation is CASILPPRNTIYF. The chain couples TRBV12-3 or TRBV12-4 to TRBJ1-3; D is unresolved. V lost 7 bases, J lost 5 bases, and 12 bases lay in between. The CDR3 is 13 residues long.

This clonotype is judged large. The CDR3 region has the DNA TGTGCTAGTGGTTTGGGAAAAGGACAGGGAATAGCCAAAAACATTCAGTACTTC. This gives the protein CASGLGKGQGIAKNIQYF. The V call is TRBV12-5, the J call TRBJ2-4, with 8 bases matching TRBD1. V was clipped by 1 base and J by 0 bases; unmatched bases: 8. CDR1 LGHNT and CDR2 FRNRAP come from the germline V gene. The CDR3 is 18 amino acids.

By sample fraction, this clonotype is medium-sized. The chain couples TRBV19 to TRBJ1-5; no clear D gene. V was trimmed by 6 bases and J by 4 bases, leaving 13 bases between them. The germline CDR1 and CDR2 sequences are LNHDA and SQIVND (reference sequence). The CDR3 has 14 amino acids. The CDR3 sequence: CASSPLGLNQPQHF. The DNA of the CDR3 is TGTGCCAGTAGCCCCCTGGGATTGAATCAGCCCCAGCATTTT.

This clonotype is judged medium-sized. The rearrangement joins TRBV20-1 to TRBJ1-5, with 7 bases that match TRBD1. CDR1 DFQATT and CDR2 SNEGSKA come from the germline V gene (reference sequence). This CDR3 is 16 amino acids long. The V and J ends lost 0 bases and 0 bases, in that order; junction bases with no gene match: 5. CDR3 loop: CSAREGGPYSNQPQHF. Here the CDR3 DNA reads TGCAGTGCTAGAGAAGGGGGCCCATATAGCAATCAGCCCCAGCATTTT.

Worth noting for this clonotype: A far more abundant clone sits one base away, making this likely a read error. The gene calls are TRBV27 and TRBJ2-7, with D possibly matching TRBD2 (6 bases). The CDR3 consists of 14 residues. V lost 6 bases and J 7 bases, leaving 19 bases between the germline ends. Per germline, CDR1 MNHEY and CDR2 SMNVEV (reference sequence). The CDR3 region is CASSPLAAGNEQYF. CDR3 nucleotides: TGTGCCAGCAGCCCATTAGCGGCCGGCAATGAGCAGTACTTC.

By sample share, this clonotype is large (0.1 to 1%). Here the CDR3 reads CASSPYLAGGRYEQYF. The CDR3 region has the DNA TGTGCCAGCAGTCCCTATCTAGCGGGGGGGCGATACGAGCAGTACTTC. The chain carries TRBV28 and TRBJ2-7; 12 positions agree with TRBD2. The CDR3 totals 16 residues. CDR1 MDHEN and CDR2 SYDVKM come from the germline V gene. V shed 5 bases, J shed 4 bases, and the junction held 9 bases outside the gene matches.

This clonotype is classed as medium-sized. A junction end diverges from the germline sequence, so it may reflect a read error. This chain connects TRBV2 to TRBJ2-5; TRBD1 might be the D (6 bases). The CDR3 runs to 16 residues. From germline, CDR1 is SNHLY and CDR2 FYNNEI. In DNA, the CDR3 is TGTGCCGGCAGTGAATTTCTAATCACAGGGCTGGAGACCCAGTACTTC. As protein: CAGSEFLITGLETQYF.

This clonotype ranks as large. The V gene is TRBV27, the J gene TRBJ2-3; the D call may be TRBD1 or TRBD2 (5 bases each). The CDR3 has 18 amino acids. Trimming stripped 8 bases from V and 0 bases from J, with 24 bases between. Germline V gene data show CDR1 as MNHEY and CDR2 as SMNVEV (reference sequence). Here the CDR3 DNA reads TGTGCCAGCCAAGGGGTGCTAGCTACCAAGGGGAGCACAGATACGCAGTATTTT. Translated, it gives CASQGVLATKGSTDTQYF.

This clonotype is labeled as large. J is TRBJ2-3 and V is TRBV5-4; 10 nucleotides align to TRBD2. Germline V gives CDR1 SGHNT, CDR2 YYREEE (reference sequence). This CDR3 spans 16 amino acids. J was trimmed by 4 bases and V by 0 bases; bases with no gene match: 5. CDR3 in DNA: TGTGCCAGCAGCTTGGTAGAGCGGGGGGGCCCAGATACGCAGTATTTT. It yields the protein CASSLVERGGPDTQYF.

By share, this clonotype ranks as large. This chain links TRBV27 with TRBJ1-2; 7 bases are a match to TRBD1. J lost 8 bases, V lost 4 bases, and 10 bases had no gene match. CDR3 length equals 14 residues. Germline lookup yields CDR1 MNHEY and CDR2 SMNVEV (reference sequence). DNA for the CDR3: TGTGCCAGCAGTTCTTACAGGGGAGTAGAAGGCTACACCTTC. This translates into CASSSYRGVEGYTF.

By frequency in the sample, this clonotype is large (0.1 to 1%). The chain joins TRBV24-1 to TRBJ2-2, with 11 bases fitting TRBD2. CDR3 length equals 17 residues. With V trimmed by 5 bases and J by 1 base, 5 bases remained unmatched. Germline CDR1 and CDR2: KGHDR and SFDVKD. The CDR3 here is CATSGLAGLGNTGELFF. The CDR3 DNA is TGTGCCACCAGTGGACTAGCGGGGTTGGGGAACACCGGGGAGCTGTTTTTT.

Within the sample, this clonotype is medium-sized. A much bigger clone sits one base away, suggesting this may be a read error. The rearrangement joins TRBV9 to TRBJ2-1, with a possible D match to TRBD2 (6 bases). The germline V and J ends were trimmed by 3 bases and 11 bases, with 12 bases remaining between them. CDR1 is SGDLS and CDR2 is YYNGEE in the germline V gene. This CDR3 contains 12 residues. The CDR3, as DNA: TGTGCCAGCAGCGACCGGGGGAGGCAGCAGTTCTTC. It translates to CASSDRGRQQFF. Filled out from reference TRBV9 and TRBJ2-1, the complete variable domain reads DSGVTQTPKHLITATGQRVTLRCSPRSGDLSVYWYQQSLDQGLQFLIQYYNGEERAKGNILERFSAQQFPDLHSELNLSSLELGDSALYFCASSDRGRQQFFGPGTRLTVL.

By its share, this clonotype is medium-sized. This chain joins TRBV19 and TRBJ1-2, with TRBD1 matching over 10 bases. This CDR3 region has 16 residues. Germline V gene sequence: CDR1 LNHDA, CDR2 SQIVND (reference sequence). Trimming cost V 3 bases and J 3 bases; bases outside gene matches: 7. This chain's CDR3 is CASSMVGTGDYYGYTF. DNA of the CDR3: TGTGCCAGTAGTATGGTGGGGACAGGGGACTACTATGGCTACACCTTC.

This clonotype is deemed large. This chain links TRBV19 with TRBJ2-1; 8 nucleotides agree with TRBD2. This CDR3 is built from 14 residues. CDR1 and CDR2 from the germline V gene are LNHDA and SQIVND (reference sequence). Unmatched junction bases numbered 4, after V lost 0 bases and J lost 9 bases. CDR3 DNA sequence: TGTGCCAGTAGTATAGATGGGGGGACTAGTGAGCAGTTCTTC. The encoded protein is CASSIDGGTSEQFF.

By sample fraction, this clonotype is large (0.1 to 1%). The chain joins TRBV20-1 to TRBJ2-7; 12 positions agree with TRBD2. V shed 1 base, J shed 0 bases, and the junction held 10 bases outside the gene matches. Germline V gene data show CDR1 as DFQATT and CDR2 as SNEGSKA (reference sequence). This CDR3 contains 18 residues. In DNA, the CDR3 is TGCAGTGCTAGAGGGGAGACTAGCGGGGGCCAGAGCTCCTACGAGCAGTACTTC. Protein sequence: CSARGETSGGQSSYEQYF.

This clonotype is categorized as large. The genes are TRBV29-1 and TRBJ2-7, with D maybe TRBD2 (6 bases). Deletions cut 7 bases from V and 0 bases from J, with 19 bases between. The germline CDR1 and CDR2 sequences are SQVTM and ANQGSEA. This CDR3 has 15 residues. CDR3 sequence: CSEKVPGEGSYEQYF. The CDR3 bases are TGCAGCGAGAAGGTTCCGGGAGAAGGCTCCTACGAGCAGTACTTC.

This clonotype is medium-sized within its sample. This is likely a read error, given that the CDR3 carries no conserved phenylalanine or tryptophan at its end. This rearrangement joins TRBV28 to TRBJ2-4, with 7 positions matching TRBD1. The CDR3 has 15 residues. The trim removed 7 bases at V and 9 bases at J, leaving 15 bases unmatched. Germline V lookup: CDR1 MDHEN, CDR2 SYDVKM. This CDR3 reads CASTSPVTGWGIQYL. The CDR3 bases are TGTGCCAGCACGAGTCCGGTGACAGGGTGGGGCATTCAGTACCTC.

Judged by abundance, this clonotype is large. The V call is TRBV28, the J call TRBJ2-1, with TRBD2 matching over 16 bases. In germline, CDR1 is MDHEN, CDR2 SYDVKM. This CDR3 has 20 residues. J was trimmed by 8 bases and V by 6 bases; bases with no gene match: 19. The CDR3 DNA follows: TGTGCCAGCAGGTTCCTAAACAAACCAACCGGGACTAGCGGGAGGGATGAGCAGTTCTTC. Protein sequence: CASRFLNKPTGTSGRDEQFF.

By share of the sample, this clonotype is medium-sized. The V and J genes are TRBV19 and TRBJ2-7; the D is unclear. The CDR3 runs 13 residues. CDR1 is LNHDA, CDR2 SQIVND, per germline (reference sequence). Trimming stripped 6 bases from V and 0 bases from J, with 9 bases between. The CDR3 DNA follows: TGTGCCAGTAGCTCACCGAGCTCCTACGAGCAGTACTTC. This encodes CASSSPSSYEQYF.

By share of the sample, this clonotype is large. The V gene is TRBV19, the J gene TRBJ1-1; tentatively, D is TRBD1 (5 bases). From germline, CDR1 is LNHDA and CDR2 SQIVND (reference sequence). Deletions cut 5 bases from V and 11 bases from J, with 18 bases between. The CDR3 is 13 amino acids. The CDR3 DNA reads TGTGCCAGTAGTCATCCGTGGGGCTTGGGTGCTTTCTTT. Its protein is CASSHPWGLGAFF.

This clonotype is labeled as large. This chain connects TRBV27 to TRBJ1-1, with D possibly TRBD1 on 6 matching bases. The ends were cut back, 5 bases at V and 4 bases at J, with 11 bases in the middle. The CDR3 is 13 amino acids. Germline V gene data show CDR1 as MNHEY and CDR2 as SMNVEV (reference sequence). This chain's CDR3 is CASSPAGATEAFF. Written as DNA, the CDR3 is TGTGCCAGCAGTCCGGCGGGGGCCACTGAAGCTTTCTTT.

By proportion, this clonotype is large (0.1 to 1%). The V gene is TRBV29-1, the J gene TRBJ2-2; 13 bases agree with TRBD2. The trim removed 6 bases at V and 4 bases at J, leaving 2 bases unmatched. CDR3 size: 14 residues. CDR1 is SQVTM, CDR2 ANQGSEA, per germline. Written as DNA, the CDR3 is TGCAGCGTCACTAGCGGGAGGGGCACCGGGGAGCTGTTTTTT. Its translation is CSVTSGRGTGELFF.

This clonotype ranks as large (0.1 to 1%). The CDR3 protein is CASSLTFPGLGVDNEQFF. The CDR3 DNA sequence: TGTGCCAGCAGCTTGACCTTCCCTGGTCTGGGTGTTGACAATGAGCAGTTCTTC. V and J are TRBV5-4 and TRBJ2-1; D is uncertain. Germline assignment: CDR1 SGHNT and CDR2 YYREEE (reference sequence). V gave up 1 base and J gave up 5 bases, with 22 bases separating them. The CDR3 loop spans 18 amino acids.

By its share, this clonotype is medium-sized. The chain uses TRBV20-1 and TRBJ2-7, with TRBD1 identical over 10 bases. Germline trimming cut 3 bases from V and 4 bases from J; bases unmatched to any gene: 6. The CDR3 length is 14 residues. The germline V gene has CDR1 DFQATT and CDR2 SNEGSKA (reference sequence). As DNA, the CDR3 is TGCAGTGCTAGCGGGACAGGGGAAACTTACGAGCAGTACTTC. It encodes CSASGTGETYEQYF.

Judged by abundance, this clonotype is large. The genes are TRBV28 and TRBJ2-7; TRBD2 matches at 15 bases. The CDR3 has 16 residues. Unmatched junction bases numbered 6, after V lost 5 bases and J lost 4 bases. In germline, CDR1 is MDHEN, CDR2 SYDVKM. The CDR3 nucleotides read TGTGCCAGCAGTCCTCGGACTAGCGGGAGGGGGTACGAGCAGTACTTC. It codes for CASSPRTSGRGYEQYF. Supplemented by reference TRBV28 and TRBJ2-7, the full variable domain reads DVKVTQSSRYLVKRTGEKVFLECVQDMDHENMFWYRQDPGLGLRLIYFSYDVKMKEKGDIPEGYSVSREKKERFSLILESASTNQTSMYLCASSPRTSGRGYEQYFGPGTRLTVT.

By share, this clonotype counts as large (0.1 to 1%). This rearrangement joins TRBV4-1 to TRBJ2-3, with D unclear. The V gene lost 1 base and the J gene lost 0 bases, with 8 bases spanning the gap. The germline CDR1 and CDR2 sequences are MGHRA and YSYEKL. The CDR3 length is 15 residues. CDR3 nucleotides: TGCGCCAGCAGCCAAGGGTCCCCGAGCACAGATACGCAGTATTTT. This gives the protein CASSQGSPSTDTQYF.

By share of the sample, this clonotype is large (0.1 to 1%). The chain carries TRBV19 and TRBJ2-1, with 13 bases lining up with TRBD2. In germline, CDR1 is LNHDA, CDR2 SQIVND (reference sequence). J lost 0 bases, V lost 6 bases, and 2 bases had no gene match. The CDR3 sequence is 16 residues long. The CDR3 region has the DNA TGTGCCAGTAGGTGGACTAGCGGGAGCTCCTACAATGAGCAGTTCTTC. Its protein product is CASRWTSGSSYNEQFF.

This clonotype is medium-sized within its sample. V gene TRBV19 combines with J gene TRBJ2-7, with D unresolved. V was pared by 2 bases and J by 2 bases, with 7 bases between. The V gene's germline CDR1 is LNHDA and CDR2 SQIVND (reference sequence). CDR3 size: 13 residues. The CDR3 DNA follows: TGTGCCAGTAGTATAAACAGCGCCTACGAGCAGTACTTC. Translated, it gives CASSINSAYEQYF. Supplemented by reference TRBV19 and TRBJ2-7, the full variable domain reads DGGITQSPKYLFRKEGQNVTLSCEQNLNHDAMYWYRQDPGQGLRLIYYSQIVNDFQKGDIAEGYSVSREKKESFPLTVTSAQKNPTAFYLCASSINSAYEQYFGPGTRLTVT.

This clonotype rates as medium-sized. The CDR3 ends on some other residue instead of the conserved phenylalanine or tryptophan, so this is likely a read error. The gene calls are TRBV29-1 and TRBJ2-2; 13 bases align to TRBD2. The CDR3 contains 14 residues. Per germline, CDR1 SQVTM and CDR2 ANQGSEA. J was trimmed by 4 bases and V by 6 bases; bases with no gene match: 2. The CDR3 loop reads CSVTSGRGTGELFL. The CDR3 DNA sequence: TGCAGCGTCACTAGCGGGAGGGGCACCGGGGAGCTGTTTCTT.